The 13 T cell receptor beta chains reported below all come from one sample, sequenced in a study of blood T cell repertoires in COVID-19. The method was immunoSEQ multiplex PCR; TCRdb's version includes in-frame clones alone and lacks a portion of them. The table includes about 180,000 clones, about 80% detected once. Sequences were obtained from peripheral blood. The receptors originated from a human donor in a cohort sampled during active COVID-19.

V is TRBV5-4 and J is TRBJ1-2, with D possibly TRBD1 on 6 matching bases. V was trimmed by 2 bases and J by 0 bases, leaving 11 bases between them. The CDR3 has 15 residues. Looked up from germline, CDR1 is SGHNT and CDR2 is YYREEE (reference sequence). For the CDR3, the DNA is TGTGCCAGCAGCTTTAGGGGGTCTTCTAACTATGGCTACACCTTC. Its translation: CASSFRGSSNYGYTF. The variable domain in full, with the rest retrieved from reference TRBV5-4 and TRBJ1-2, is ETGVTQSPTHLIKTRGQQVTLRCSSQSGHNTVSWYQQALGQGPQFIFQYYREEENGRGNFPPRFSGLQFPNYSSELNVNALELDDSALYLCASSFRGSSNYGYTFGSGTRLTVV.

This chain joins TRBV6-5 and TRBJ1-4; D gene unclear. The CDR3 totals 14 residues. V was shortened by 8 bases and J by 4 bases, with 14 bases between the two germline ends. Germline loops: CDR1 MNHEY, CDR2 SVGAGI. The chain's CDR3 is CASPGGWGNEKLFF. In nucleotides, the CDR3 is TGTGCCAGCCCCGGCGGGTGGGGTAATGAAAAACTGTTTTTT.

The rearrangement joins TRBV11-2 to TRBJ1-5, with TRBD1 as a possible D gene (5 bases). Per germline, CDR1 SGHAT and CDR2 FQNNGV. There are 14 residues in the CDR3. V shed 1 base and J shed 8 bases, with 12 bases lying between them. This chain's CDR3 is CASSLGQGREPQHF. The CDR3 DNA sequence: TGTGCCAGCAGCTTAGGGCAGGGTAGGGAGCCCCAGCATTTT.

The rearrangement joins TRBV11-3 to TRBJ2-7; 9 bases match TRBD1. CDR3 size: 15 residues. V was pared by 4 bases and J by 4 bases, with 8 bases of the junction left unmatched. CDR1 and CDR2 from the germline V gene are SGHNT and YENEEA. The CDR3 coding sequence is TGTGCCAGCAGCTCACCGGGACAGGGTGTTTACGAGCAGTACTTC. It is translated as CASSSPGQGVYEQYF.

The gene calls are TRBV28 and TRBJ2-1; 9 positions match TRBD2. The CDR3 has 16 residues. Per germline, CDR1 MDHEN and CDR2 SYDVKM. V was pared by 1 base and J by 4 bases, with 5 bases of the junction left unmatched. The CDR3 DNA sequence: TGTGCCAGCAGTTTATCGAGCGGGAGGAGGTACAATGAGCAGTTCTTC. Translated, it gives CASSLSSGRRYNEQFF.

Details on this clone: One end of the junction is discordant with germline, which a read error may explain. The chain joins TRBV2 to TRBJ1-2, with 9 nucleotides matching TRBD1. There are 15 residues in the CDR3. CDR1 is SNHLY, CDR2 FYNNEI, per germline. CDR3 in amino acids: CASSEALPGQGTYPF. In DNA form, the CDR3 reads TGTGCCAGCAGTGAAGCGCTTCCCGGACAGGGGACTTATCCCTTC. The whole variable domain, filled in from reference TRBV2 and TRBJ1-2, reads EPEVTQTPSHQVTQMGQEVILRCVPISNHLYFYWYRQILGQKVEFLVSFYNNEISEKSEIFDDQFSVERPDGSNFTLKIRSTKLEDSAMYFCASSEALPGQGTYPFGSGTRLTVV.

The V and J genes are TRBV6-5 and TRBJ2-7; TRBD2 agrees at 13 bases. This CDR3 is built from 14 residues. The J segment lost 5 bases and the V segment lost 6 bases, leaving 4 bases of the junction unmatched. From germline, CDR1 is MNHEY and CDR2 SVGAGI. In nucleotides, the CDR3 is TGTGCCAGCAGCACTAGCGGGAGGGCCAACGAGCAGTACTTC. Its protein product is CASSTSGRANEQYF.

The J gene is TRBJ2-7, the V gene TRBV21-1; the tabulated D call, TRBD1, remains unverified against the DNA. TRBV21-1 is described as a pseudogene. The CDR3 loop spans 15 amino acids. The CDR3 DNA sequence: TGTGCCAGCAGCAATGGACAGGGGAGGTCCTACGAGCAGTACTTC. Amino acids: CASSNGQGRSYEQYF.

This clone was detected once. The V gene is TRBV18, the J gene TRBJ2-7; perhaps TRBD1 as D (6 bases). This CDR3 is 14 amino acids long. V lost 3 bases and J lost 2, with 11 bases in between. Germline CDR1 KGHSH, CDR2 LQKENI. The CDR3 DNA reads TGTGCCAGCTCACCTCCCTCAGGGGCCTACGAGCAGTACTTC. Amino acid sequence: CASSPPSGAYEQYF.

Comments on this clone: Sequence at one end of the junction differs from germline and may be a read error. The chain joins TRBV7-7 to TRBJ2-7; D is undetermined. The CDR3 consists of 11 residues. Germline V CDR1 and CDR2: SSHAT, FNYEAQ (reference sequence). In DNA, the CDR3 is TGTGCTAGCACCTTGTCGGGCGAGCAGTACTTC. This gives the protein CASTLSGEQYF.

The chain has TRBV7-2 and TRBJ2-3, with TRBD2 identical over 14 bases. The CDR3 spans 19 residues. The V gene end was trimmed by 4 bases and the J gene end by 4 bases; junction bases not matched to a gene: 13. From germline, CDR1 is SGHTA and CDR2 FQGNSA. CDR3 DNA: TGTGCCAGCAGCTCTACCGGGACTAGCGGGAGCGGTTACGCAGATACGCAGTATTTT. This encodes CASSSTGTSGSGYADTQYF.

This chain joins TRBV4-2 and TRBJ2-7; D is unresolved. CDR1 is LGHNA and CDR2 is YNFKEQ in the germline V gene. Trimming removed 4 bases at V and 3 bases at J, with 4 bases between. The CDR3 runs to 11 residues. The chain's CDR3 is CASSPGYEQYF. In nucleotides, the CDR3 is TGTGCCAGCAGCCCGGGCTACGAGCAGTACTTC.

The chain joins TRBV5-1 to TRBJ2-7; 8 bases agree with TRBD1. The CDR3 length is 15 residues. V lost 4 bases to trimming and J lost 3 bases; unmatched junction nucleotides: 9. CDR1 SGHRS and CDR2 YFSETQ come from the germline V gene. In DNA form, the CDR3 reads TGCGCCAGCAGCAACTTCCCGGGACAGGTCTACGAGCAGTACTTC. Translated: CASSNFPGQVYEQYF.